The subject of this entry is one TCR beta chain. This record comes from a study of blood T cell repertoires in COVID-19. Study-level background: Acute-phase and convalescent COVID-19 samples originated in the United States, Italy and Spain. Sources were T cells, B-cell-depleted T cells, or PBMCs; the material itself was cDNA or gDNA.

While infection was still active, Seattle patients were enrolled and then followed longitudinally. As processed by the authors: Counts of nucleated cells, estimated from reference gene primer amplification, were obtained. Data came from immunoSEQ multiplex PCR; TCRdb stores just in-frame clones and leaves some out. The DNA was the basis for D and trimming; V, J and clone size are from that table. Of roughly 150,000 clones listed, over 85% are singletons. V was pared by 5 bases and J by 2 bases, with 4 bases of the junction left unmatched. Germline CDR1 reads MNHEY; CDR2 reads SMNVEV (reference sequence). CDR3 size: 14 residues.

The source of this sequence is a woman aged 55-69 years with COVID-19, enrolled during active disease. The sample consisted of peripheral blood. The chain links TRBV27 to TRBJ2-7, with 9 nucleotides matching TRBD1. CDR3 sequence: CASSRQGDPYEQYF. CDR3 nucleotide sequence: TGTGCCAGCAGTAGACAGGGGGACCCCTACGAGCAGTACTTC.